In this sample, the clone carrying this T cell receptor beta chain turned up once. Being one base from a much bigger clone, this may be a read error. The CDR3 runs to 16 residues. Amplification of TCR beta CDR3 regions was performed using RNA transcripts as template. HTBI primers drove first-round RT-PCR of the TCR CDR3. TCRdb itself ran the multiplex PCR reads through MiXCR, one entry per CDR3 protein. Among 330,000 or so distinct CDR3 sequences listed, roughly 19% were seen once. The source of the sample is a study of T cells in Graves' hyperthyroidism and ophthalmopathy. The chain recombines TRBV12-3 or TRBV12-4 with TRBJ2-7, with TRBD1 matching over 9 bases. The sequenced sample consisted of blood. The sequence was collected from a man aged 45-65 years with Graves' ophthalmopathy. The CDR3 DNA is TGTGCCGGCAGTCACACTCCGGGACAGGGACCTGGGGAGCAGTACTTC. It yields the protein CAGSHTPGQGPGEQYF.